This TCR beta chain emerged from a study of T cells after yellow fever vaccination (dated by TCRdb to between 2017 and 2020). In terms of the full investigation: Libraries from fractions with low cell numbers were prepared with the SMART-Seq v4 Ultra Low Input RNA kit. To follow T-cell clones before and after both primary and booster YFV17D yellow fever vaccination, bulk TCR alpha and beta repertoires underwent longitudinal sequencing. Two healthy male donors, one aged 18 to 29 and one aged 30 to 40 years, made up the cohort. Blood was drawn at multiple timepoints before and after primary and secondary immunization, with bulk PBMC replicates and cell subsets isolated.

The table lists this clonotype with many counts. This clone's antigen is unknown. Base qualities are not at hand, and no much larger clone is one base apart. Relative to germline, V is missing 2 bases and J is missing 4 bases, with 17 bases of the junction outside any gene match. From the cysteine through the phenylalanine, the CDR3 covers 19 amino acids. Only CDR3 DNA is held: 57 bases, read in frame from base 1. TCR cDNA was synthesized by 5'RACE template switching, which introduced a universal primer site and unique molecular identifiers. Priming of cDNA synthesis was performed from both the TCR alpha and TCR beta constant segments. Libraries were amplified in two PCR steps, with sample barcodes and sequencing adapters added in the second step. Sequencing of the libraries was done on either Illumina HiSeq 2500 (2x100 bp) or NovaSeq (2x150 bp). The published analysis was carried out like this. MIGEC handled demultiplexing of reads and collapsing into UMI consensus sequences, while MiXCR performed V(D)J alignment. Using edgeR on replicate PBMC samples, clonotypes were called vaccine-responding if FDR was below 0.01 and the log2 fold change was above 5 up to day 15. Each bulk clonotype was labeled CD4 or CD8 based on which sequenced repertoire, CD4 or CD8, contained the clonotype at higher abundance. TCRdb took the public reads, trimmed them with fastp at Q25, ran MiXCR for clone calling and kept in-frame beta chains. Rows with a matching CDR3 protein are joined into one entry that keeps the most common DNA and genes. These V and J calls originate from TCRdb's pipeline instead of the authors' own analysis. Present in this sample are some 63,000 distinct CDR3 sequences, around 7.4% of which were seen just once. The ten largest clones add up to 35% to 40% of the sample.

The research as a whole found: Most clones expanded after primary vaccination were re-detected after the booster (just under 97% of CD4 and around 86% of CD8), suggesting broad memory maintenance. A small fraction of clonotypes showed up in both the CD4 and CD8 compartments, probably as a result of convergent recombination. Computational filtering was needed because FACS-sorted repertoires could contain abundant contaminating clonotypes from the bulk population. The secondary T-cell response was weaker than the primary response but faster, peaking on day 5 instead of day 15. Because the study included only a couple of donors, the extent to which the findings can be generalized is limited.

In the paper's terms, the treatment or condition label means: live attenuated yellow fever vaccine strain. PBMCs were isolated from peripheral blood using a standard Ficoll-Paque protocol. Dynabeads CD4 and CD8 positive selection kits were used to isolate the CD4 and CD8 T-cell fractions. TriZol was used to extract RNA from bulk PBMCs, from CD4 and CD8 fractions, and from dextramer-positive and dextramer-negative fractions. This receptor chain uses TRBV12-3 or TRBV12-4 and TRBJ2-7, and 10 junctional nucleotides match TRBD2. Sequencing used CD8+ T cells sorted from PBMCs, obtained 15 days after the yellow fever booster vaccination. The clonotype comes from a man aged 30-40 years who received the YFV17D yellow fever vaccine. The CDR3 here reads CASSLMGSTSGPPPYEQYF. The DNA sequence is TGTGCCAGCAGTTTAATGGGCTCGACTAGCGGGCCTCCACCTTACGAGCAGTACTTC.